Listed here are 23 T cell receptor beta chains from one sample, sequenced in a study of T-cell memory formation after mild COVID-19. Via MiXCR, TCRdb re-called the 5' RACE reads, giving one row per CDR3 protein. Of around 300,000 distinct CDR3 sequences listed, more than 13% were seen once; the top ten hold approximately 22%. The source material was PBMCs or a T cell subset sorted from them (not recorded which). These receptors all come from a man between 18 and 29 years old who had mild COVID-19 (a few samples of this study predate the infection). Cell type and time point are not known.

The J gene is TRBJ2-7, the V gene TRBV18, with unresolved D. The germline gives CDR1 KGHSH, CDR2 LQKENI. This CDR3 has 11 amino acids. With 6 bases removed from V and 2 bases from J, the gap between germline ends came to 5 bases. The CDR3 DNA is TGTGCCAGCTCCGCCACCTACGAGCAGTACTTC. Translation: CASSATYEQYF.

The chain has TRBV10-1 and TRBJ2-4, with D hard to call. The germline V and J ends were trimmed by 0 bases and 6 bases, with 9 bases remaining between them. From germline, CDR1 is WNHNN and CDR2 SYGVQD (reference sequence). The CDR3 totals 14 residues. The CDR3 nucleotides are TGCGCCAGCAGTGAGTCCGGCAGGCCAAACATTCAGTACTTC. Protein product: CASSESGRPNIQYF.

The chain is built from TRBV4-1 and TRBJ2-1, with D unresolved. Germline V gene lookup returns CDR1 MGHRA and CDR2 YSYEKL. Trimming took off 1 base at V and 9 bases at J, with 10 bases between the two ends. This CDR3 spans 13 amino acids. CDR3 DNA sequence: TGCGCCAGCAGCCAAGTGGAAGCGAGTGAGCAGTTCTTC. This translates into CASSQVEASEQFF.

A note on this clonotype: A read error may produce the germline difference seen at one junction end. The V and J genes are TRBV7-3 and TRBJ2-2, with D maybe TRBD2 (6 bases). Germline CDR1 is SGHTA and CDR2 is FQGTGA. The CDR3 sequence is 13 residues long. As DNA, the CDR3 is TGTTCCAGCGGGCAGGAGAACACCGGGGAGCTGTTTTTT. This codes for CSSGQENTGELFF. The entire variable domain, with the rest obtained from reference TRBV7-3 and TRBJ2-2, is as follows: GAGVSQTPSNKVTEKGKYVELRCDPISGHTALYWYRQSLGQGPEFLIYFQGTGAADDSGLPNDRFFAVRPEGSVSTLKIQRTERGDSAVYLCSSGQENTGELFFGEGSRLTVL.

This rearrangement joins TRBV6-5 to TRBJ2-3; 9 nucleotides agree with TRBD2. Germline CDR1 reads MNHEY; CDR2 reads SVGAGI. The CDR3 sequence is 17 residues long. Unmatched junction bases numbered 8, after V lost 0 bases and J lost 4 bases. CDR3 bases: TGTGCCAGCAGTTACTCGAGCGTGCGGGGGGGGGCAGATACGCAGTATTTT. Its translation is CASSYSSVRGGADTQYF.

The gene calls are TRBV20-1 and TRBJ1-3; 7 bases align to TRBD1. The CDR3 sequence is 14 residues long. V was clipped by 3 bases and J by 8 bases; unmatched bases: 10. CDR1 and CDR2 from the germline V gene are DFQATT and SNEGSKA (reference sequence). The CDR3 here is CSASYRGPGYTIYF. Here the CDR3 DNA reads TGCAGTGCTAGTTACAGGGGTCCAGGGTACACCATATATTTT.

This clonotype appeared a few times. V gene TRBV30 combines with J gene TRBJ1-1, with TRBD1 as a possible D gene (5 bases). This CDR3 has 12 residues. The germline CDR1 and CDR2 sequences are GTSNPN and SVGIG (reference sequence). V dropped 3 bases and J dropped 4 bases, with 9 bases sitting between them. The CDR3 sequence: CAWRGTGTEAFF. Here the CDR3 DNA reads TGTGCCTGGAGAGGGACTGGCACTGAAGCTTTCTTT.

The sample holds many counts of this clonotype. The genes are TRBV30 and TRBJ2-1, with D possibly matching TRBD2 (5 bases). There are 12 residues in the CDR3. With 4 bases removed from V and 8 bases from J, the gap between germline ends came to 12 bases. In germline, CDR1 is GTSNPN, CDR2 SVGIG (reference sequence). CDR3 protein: CAWTALADEQFF. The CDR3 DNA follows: TGTGCCTGGACCGCCCTAGCTGATGAGCAGTTCTTC. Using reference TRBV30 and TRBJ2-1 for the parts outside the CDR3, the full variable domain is SQTIHQWPATLVQPVGSPLSLECTVEGTSNPNLYWYRQAAGRGLQLLFYSVGIGQISSEVPQNLSASRPQDRQFILSSKKLLLSDSGFYLCAWTALADEQFFGPGTRLTVL.

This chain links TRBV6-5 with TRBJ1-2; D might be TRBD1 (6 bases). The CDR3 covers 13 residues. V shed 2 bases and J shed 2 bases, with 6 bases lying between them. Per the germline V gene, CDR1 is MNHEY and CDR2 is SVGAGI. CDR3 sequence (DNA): TGTGCCAGCAGTTACGGACAGAACTATGGCTACACCTTC. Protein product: CASSYGQNYGYTF.

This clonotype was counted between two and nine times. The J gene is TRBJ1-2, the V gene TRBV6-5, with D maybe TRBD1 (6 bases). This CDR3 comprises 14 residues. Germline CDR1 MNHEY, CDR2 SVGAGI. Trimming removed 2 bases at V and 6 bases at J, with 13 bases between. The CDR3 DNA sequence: TGTGCCAGCAGTTACAAAGGTGGGGGCGATGGCTACACCTTC. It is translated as CASSYKGGGDGYTF.

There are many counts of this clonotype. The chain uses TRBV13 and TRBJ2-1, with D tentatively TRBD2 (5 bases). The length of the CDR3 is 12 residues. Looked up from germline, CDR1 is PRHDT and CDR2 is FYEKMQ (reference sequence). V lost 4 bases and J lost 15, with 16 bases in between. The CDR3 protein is CASSSHSAPGFF. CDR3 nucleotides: TGTGCCAGCAGCTCCCATAGCGCTCCGGGGTTCTTC.

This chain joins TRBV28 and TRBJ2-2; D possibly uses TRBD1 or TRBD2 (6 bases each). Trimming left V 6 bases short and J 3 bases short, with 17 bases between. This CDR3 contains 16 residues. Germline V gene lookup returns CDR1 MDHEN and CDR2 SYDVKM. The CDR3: CASRKLIGGHTGELFF. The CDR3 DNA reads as TGTGCCAGCAGGAAGCTTATAGGGGGGCACACCGGGGAGCTGTTTTTT. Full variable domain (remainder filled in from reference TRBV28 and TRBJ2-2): DVKVTQSSRYLVKRTGEKVFLECVQDMDHENMFWYRQDPGLGLRLIYFSYDVKMKEKGDIPEGYSVSREKKERFSLILESASTNQTSMYLCASRKLIGGHTGELFFGEGSRLTVL.

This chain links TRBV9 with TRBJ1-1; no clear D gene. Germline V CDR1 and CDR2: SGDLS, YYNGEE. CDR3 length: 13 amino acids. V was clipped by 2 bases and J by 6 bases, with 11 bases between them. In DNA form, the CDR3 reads TGTGCCAGCAGCGTCGGTGTTAGCGCTGAAGCTTTCTTT. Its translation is CASSVGVSAEAFF.

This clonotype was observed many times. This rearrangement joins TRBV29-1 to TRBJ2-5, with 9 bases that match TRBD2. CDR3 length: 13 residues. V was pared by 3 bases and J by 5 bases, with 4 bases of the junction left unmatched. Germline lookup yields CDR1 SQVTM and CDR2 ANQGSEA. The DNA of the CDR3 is TGCAGCGTTGAGCGGGGGGGCTCGGAGACCCAGTACTTC. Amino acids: CSVERGGSETQYF.

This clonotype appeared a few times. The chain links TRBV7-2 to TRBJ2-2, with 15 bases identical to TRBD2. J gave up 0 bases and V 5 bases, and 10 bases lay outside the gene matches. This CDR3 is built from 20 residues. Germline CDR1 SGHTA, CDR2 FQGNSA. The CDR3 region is CASSATGTSGGSPNTGELFF. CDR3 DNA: TGTGCCAGCAGCGCAACCGGGACTAGCGGGGGGTCTCCGAACACCGGGGAGCTGTTTTTT.

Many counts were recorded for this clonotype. CDR3 amino acids: CASSLAQGYGYTF. Here the CDR3 DNA reads TGTGCCAGCAGTTTAGCGCAAGGCTATGGCTACACCTTC. V and J are TRBV12-3 or TRBV12-4 and TRBJ1-2; no firm D call. This CDR3 has 13 amino acids. V lost 0 bases to trimming and J lost 4 bases, with 6 bases between them.

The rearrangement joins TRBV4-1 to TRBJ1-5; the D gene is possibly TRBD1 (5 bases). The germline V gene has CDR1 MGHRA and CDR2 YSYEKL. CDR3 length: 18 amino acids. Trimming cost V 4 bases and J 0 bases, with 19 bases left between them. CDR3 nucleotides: TGCGCCAGCAGCCCAAGAGGTGCGGGCAGGGATAGCAATCAGCCCCAGCATTTT. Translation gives CASSPRGAGRDSNQPQHF.

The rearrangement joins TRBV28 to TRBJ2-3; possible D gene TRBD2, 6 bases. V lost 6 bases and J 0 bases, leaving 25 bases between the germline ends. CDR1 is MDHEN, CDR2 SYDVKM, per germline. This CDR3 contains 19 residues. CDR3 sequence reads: CASRSTRVRGNLSTDTQYF. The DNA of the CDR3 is TGTGCCAGCAGATCTACCAGGGTGCGGGGTAACCTGAGCACAGATACGCAGTATTTT.

DNA for the CDR3: TGCAGTGTGAAGCGGAGGACTTACGAGCAGTACTTC. This gives the protein CSVKRRTYEQYF. The J gene is TRBJ2-7, the V gene TRBV20-1, with D possibly TRBD2 on 5 matching bases. The germline V and J ends were trimmed by 7 bases and 4 bases, with 14 bases remaining between them. The CDR3 covers 12 residues. The germline V gene has CDR1 DFQATT and CDR2 SNEGSKA (reference sequence).

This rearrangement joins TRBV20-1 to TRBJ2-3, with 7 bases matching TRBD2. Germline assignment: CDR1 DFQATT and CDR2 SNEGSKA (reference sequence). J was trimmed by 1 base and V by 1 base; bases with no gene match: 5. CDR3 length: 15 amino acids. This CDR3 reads CSARGLASGTDTQYF. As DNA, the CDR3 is TGCAGTGCTAGAGGACTAGCCTCGGGCACAGATACGCAGTATTTT.

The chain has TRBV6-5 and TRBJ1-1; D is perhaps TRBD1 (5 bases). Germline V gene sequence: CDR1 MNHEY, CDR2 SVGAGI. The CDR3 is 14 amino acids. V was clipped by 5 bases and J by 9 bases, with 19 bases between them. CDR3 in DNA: TGTGCCAGCAGTCCGCCTGGAGGGGAAAGGAAAGCTTTCTTT. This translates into CASSPPGGERKAFF.

The CDR3 protein is CASSQGFTSGSSETQYF. Here the CDR3 DNA reads TGTGCCAGCAGCCAAGGGTTTACTAGCGGATCCTCGGAGACCCAGTACTTC. The V call is TRBV3-1, the J call TRBJ2-5; 8 bases line up with TRBD2. The CDR3 spans 17 residues. Germline CDR1 is LGHDT and CDR2 is YNNKEL (reference sequence). V shed 1 base, J shed 5 bases, and the junction held 12 bases outside the gene matches.

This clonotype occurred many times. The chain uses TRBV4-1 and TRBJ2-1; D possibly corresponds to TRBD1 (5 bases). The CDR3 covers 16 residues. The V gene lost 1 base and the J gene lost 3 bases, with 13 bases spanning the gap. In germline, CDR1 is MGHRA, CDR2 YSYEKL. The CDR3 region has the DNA TGCGCCAGCAGCCAAGTCTTTAGAAGGGGCTACAATGAGCAGTTCTTC. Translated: CASSQVFRRGYNEQFF.